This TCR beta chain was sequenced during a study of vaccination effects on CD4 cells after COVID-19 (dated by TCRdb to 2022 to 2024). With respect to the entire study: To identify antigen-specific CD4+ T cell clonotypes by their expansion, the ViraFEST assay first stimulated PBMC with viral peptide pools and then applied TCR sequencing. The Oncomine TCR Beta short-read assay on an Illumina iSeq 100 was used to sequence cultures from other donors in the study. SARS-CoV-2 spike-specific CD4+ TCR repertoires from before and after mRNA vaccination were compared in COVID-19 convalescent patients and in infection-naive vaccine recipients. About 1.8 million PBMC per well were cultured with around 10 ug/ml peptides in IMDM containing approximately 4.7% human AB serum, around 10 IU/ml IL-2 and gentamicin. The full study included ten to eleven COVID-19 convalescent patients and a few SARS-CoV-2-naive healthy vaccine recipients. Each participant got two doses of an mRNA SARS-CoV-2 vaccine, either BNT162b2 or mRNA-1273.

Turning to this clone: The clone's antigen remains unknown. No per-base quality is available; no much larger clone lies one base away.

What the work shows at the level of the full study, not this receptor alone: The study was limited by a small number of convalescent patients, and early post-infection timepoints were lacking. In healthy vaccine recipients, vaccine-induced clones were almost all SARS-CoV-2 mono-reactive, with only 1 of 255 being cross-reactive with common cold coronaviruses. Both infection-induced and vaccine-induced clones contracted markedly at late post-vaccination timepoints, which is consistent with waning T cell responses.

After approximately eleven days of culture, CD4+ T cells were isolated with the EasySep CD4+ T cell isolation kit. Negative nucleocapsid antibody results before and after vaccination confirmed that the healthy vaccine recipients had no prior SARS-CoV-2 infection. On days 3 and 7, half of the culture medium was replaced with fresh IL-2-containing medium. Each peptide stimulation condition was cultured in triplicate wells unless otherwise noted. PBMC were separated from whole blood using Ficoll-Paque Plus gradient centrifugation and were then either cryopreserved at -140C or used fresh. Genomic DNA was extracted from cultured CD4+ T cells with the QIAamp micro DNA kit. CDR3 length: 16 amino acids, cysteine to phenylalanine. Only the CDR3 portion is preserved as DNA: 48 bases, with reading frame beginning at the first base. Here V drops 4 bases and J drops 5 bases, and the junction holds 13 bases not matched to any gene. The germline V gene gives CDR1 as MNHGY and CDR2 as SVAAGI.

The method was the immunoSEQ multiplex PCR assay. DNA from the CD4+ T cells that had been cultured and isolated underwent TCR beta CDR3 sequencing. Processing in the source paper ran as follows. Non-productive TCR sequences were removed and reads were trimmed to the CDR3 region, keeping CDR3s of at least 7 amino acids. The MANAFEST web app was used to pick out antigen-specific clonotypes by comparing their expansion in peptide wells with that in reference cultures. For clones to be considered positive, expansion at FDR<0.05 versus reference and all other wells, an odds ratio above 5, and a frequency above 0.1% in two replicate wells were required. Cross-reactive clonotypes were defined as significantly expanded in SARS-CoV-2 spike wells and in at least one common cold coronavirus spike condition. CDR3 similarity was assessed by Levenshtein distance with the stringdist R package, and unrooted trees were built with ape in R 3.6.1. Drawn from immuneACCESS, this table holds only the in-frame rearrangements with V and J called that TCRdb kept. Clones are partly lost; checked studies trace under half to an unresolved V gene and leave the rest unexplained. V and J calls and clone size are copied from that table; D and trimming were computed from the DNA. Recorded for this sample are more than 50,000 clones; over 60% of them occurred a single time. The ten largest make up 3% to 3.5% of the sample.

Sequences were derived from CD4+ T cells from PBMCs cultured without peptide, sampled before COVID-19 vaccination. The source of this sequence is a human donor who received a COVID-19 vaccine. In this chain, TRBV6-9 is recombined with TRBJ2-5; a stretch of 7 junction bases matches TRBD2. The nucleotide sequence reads TGTGCCAGCAGTTCTGCGGCGGGGGAGGTGGAGGAGACCCAGTACTTC. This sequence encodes CASSSAAGEVEETQYF.